This TCR beta chain was recorded in a study of OX40 agonist ivuxolimab in advanced cancers. About the study: Ivuxolimab doses were 0.01, 0.1, 0.3, 1.5, 3 or 10 mg/kg every 2 weeks.

Sequenced by immunoSEQ multiplex PCR; TCRdb stores in-frame clones only, minus some. The data show about 24,000 clones, 78% seen once. The source was CD4+ or CD8+ T cells sorted from blood, collected in a trial of the OX40 agonist ivuxolimab. The clonotype originates from an adult with an advanced solid tumor such as melanoma, head and neck, liver or kidney cancer.

This CDR3 reads CASTVTGGGNTIYF. As DNA, the CDR3 is TGTGCCAGCACCGTGACAGGGGGTGGAAACACCATATATTTT. V is TRBV7-2 and J is TRBJ1-3; 9 bases fit TRBD1. Per germline, CDR1 SGHTA and CDR2 FQGNSA. J was trimmed by 3 bases and V by 7 bases; bases with no gene match: 4. The CDR3 runs to 14 residues.